The clone carrying this T cell receptor beta chain was counted a few times. Its antigen remains unidentified. Trimming removed 3 bases at V and 2 bases at J, with 17 bases between. This CDR3 has 17 residues. Germline assignment: CDR1 SEHNR and CDR2 FQNEAQ (reference sequence). The sample is drawn from a study of blood T cells in healthy people across ages. Study-level findings and limits: Age showed a roughly linear inverse relationship with TCR beta diversity per million T cells.

Alongside a J-beta primer mix, a sample-barcoded 5' primer served in a second PCR lasting about 6 to 11 cycles. Researchers report that a template-switch adaptor with 12 random nucleotides tagged each cDNA molecule. TCRdb independently ran MiXCR on the 5' RACE reads; one entry per CDR3 protein. The profile covers 1.5 million to 2 million distinct CDR3 sequences, with roughly 43% appearing a single time and 23% taken by the ten largest. The donors, aged roughly 6 to 100, were healthy Caucasians from Russia. Roughly 10 milliliters was the volume of peripheral blood drawn from each donor. The chain is built from TRBV7-9 and TRBJ2-1; D is uncertain. The sequence was obtained from a human donor in good health. The sample comprised blood. The CDR3 protein is CASSFAVSWGTYNEQFF. The CDR3 bases are TGTGCCAGCAGCTTCGCGGTTTCCTGGGGAACCTACAATGAGCAGTTCTTC.